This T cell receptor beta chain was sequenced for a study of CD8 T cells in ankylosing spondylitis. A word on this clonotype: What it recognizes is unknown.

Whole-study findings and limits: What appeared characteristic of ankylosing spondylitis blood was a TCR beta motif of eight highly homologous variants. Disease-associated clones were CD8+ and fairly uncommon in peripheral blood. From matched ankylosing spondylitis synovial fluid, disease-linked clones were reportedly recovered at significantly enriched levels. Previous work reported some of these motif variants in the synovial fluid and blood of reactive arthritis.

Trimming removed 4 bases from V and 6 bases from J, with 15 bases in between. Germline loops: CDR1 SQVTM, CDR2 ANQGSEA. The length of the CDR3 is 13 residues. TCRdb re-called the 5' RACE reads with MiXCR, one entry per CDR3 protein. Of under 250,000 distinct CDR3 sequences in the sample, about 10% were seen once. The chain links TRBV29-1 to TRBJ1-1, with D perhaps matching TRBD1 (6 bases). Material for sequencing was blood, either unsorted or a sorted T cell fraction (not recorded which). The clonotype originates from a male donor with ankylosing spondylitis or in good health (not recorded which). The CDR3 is CSVASGDGPEAFF. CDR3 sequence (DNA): TGCAGCGTTGCTTCAGGGGATGGACCTGAAGCTTTCTTT.